Only one count was recorded for the clone carrying this T cell receptor beta chain. TCRdb's copy holds only in-frame clones and misses some; the assay was immunoSEQ multiplex PCR. The table records around 1.1 million clones, roughly 80% of them present only once. This entry belongs to a study of shared clonotypes between healthy human individuals. Sequencing input: memory CD4+ T cells from PBMCs. Subset defined: CD45RA-negative fraction. This TCR derives from a man aged 18 to 29 in good health. Some clones in this sample may be carry-over from other donors' samples.

CDR3 region: CASSFGERETQYF. CDR3 nucleotides: TGTGCCAGTAGTTTCGGAGAAAGAGAGACCCAGTACTTC. The chain is built from TRBV19 and TRBJ2-5; D not certain. Germline V CDR1 and CDR2: LNHDA, SQIVND (reference sequence). The V end lost 5 bases, the J end lost 4 bases, and 11 bases lay between the germline ends. The CDR3 runs to 13 residues.